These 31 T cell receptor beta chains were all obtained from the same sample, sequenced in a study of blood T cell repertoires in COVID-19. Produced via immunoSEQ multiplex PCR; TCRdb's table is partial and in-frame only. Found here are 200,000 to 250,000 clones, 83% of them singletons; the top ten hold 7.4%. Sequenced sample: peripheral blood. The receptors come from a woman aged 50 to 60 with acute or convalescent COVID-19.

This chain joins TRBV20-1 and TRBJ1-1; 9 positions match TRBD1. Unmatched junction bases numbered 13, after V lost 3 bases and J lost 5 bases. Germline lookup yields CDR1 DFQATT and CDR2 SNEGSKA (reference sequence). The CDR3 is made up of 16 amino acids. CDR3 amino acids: CSASIGTGFRGTEAFF. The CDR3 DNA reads TGCAGTGCTAGTATCGGGACAGGGTTTCGGGGGACTGAAGCTTTCTTT.

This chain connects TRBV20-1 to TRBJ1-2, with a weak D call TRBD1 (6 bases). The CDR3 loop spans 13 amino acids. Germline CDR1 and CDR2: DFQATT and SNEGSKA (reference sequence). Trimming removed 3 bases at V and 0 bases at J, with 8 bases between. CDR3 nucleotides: TGCAGTGCTAGTGCAGGGGCTAACTATGGCTACACCTTC. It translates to CSASAGANYGYTF.

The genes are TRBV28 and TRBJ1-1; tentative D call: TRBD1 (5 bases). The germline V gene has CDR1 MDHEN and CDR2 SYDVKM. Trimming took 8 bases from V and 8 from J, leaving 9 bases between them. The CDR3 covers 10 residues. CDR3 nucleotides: TGTGCCAGCTGGGGCCAGGAAGCTTTCTTT. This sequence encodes CASWGQEAFF. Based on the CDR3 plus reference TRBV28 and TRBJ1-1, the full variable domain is DVKVTQSSRYLVKRTGEKVFLECVQDMDHENMFWYRQDPGLGLRLIYFSYDVKMKEKGDIPEGYSVSREKKERFSLILESASTNQTSMYLCASWGQEAFFGQGTRLTVV.

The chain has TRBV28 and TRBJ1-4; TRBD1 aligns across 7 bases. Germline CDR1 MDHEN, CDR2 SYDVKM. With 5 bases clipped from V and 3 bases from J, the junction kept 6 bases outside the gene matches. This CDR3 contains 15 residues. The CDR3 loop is CASSPSGTANEKLFF. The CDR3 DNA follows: TGTGCCAGCAGTCCCTCCGGGACAGCTAATGAAAAACTGTTTTTT.

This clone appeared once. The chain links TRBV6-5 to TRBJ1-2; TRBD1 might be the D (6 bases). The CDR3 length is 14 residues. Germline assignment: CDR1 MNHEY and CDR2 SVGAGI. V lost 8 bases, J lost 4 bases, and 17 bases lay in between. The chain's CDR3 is CASRDNRGVYGYTF. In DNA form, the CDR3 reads TGTGCCAGCCGGGACAACCGAGGCGTCTATGGCTACACCTTC.

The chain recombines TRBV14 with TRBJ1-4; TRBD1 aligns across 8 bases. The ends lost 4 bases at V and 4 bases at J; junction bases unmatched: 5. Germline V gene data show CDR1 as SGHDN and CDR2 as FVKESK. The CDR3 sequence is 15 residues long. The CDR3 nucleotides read TGTGCCAGCAGCCGAAACACAGGGGGTAATGAAAAACTGTTTTTT. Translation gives CASSRNTGGNEKLFF.

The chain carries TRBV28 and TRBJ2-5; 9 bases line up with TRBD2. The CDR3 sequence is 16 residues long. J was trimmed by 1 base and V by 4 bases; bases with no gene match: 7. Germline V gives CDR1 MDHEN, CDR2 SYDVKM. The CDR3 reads CASSSLRTSVQETQYF. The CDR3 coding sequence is TGTGCCAGCAGTTCCTTGCGGACTAGCGTCCAAGAGACCCAGTACTTC. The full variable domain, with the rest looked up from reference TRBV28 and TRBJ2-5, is DVKVTQSSRYLVKRTGEKVFLECVQDMDHENMFWYRQDPGLGLRLIYFSYDVKMKEKGDIPEGYSVSREKKERFSLILESASTNQTSMYLCASSSLRTSVQETQYFGPGTRLLVL.

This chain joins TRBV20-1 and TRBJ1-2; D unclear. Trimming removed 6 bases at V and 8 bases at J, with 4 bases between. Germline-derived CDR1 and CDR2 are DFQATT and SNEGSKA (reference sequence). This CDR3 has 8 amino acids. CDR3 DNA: TGCAGTGCCGGGGGCTACACCTTC. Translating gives CSAGGYTF.

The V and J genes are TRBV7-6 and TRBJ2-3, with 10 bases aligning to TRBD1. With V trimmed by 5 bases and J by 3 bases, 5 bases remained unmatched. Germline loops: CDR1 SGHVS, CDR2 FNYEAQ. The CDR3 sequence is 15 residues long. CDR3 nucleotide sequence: TGTGCCAGCAGCCCTCGGACAGGGGGAACAGATACGCAGTATTTT. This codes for CASSPRTGGTDTQYF.

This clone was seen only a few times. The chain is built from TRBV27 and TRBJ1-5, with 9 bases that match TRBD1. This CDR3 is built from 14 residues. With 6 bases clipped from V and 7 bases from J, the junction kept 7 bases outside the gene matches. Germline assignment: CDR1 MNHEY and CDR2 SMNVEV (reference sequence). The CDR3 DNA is TGTGCCAGCAGCCGGGACAGGGCTGGGCAGCCCCAGCATTTT. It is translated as CASSRDRAGQPQHF.

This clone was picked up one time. CDR3 bases: TGCGCCAGCAGCCAACAACAGGGGCAGACCCAGTACTTC. Its protein is CASSQQQGQTQYF. The gene calls are TRBV4-3 and TRBJ2-5, with TRBD1 matching over 7 bases. CDR3 length: 13 residues. Trimming at V came to 2 bases and at J to 6 bases, leaving 3 bases not matched to a gene. CDR1 is LGHNA, CDR2 YSLEER, per germline.

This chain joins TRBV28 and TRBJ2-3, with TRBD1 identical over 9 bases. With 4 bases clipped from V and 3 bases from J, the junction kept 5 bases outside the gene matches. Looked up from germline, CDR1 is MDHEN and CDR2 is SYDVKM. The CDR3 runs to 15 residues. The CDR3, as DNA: TGTGCCAGCAGTTCCCCGGACAGGGGAACAGATACGCAGTATTTT. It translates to CASSSPDRGTDTQYF. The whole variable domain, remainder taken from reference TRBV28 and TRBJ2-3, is DVKVTQSSRYLVKRTGEKVFLECVQDMDHENMFWYRQDPGLGLRLIYFSYDVKMKEKGDIPEGYSVSREKKERFSLILESASTNQTSMYLCASSSPDRGTDTQYFGPGTRLTVL.

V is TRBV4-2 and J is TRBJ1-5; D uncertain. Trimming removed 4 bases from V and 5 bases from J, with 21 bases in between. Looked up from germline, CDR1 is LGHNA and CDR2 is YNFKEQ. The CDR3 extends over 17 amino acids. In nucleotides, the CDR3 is TGTGCCAGCAGCCCTTTTACGAGGGCAGACGCTGATCAGCCCCAGCATTTT. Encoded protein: CASSPFTRADADQPQHF.

This CDR3 reads CASSTGGVSGNTIYF. CDR3 DNA sequence: TGTGCCAGCAGCACCGGGGGGGTCTCTGGAAACACCATATATTTT. The chain recombines TRBV9 with TRBJ1-3; D possibly corresponds to TRBD1 (5 bases). CDR1 and CDR2 from the germline V gene are SGDLS and YYNGEE. The V end was cut by 4 bases, the J end by 0 bases, with 11 bases between. CDR3 length: 15 residues.

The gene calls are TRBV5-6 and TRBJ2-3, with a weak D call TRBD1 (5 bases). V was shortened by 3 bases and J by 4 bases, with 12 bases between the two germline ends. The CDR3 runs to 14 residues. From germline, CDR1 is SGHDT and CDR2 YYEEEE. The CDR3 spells CASSYRQSADTQYF. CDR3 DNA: TGTGCCAGCAGCTACCGACAGTCCGCAGATACGCAGTATTTT.

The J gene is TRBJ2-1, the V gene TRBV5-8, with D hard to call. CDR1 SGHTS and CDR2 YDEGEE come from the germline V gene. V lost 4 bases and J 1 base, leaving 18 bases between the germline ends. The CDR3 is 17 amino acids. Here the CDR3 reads CASSLFPTAKSYNEQFF. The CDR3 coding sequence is TGTGCCAGCAGCCTATTCCCTACAGCAAAGTCCTACAATGAGCAGTTCTTC.

The CDR3 protein is CASSFEGGVGAQYF. CDR3 DNA sequence: TGTGCCAGCAGTTTTGAAGGGGGGGTGGGGGCCCAGTACTTC. This rearrangement joins TRBV27 to TRBJ2-5; TRBD2 is a possible D gene (7 bases). CDR3 length: 14 residues. V was trimmed by 3 bases and J by 9 bases, leaving 17 bases between them. Germline V gene lookup returns CDR1 MNHEY and CDR2 SMNVEV (reference sequence).

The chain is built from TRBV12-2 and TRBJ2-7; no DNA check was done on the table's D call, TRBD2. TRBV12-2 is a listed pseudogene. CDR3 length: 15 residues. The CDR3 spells CASRLFSGGYYEQYF. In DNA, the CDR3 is TGTGCAAGTCGCTTATTTTCGGGGGGCTACTACGAGCAGTACTTC.

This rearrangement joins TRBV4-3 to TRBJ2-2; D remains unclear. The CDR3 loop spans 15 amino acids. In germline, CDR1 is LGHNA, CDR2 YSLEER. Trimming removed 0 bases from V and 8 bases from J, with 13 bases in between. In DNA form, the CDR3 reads TGCGCCAGCAGCCAAGAGCCGGGTTTGGTGGGGGAGCTGTTTTTT. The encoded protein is CASSQEPGLVGELFF.

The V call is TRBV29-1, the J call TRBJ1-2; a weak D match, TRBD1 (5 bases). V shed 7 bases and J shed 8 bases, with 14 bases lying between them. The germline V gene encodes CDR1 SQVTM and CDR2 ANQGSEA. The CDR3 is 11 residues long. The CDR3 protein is CSAQGLSGYTF. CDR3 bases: TGCAGCGCCCAGGGATTGAGCGGCTACACCTTC.

The CDR3, as DNA: TGTGCCAGCAGCGACGGCGGGACCCAGTACTTC. Protein: CASSDGGTQYF. The chain is built from TRBV6-2 or TRBV6-3 and TRBJ2-5; no definite D call. Trimming took 6 bases from V and 7 from J, leaving 9 bases between them. Looked up from germline, CDR1 is MNHEY and CDR2 is SVGEGT. This CDR3 spans 11 amino acids.

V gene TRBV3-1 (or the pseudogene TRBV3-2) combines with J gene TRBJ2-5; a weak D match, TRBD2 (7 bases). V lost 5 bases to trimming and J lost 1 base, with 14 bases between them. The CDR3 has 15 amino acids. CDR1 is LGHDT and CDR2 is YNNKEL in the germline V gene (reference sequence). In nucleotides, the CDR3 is TGTGCCAGCAGCTTCAGGGGCGGGGGCCAAGAGACCCAGTACTTC. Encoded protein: CASSFRGGGQETQYF.

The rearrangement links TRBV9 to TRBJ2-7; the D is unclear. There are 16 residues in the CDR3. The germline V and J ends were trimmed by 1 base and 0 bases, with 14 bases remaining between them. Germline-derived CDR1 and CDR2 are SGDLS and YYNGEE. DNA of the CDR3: TGTGCCAGCAGCGTACATGCTACCCCCGACTCCTACGAGCAGTACTTC. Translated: CASSVHATPDSYEQYF.

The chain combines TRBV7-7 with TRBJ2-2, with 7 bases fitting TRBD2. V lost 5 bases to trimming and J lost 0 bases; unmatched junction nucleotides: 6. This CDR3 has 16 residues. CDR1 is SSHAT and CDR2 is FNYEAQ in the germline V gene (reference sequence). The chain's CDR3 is CASSLSSGANTGELFF. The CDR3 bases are TGTGCCAGCAGCCTGTCTAGCGGCGCGAACACCGGGGAGCTGTTTTTT.

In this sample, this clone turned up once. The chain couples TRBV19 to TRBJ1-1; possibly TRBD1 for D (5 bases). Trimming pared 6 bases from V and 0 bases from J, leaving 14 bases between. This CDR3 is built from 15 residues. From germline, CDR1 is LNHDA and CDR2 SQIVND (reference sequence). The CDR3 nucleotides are TGTGCCAGTAGAAAACAGGCTGCTATGAACACTGAAGCTTTCTTT. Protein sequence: CASRKQAAMNTEAFF.

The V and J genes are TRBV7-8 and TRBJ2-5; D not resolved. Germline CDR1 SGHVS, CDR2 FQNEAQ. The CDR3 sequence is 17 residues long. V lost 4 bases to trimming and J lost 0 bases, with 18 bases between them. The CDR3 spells CASSSTDFIPHQETQYF. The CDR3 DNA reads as TGTGCCAGCAGCTCCACCGACTTTATCCCCCACCAAGAGACCCAGTACTTC.

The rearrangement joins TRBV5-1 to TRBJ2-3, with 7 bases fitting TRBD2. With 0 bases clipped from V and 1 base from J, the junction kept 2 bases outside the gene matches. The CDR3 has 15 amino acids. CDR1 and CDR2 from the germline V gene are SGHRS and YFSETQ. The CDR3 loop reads CASSLASGGTDTQYF. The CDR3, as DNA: TGCGCCAGCAGCTTGGCCAGCGGGGGCACAGATACGCAGTATTTT. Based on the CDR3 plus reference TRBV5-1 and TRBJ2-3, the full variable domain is KAGVTQTPRYLIKTRGQQVTLSCSPISGHRSVSWYQQTPGQGLQFLFEYFSETQRNKGNFPGRFSGRQFSNSRSEMNVSTLELGDSALYLCASSLASGGTDTQYFGPGTRLTVL.

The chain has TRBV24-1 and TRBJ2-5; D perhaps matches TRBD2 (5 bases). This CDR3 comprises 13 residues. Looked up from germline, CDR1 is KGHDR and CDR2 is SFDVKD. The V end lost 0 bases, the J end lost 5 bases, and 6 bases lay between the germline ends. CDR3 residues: CATSDLGEETQYF. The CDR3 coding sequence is TGTGCCACCAGTGATTTGGGGGAGGAGACCCAGTACTTC.

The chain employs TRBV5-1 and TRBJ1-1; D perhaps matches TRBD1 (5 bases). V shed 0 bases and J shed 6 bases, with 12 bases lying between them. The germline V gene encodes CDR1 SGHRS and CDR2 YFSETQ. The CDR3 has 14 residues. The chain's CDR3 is CASSLESGLPEAFF. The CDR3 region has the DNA TGCGCCAGCAGCTTGGAGTCAGGGCTCCCTGAAGCTTTCTTT.

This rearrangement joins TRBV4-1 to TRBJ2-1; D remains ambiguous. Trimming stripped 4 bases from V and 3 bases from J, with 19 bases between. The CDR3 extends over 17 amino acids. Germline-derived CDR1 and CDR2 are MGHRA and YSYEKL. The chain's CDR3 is CASSPTSRSSYYNEQFF. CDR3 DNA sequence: TGCGCCAGCAGCCCAACCTCTAGGTCCTCCTACTACAATGAGCAGTTCTTC.

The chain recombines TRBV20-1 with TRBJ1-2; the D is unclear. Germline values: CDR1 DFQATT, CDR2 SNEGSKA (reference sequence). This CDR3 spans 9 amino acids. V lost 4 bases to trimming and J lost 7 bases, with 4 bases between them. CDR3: CSAIGGYTF. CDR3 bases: TGCAGTGCTATCGGTGGCTACACCTTC.